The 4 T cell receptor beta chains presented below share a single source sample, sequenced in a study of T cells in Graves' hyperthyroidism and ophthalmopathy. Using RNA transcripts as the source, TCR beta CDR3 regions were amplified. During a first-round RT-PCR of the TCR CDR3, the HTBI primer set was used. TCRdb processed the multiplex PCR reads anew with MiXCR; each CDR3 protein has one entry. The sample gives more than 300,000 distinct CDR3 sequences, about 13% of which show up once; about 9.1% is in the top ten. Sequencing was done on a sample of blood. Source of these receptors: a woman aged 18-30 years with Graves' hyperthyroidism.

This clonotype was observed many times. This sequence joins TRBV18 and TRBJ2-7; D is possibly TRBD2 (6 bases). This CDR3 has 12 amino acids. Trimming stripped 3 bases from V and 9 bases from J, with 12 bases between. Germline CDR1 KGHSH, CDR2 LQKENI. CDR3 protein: CASSPEGGVQYF. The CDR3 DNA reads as TGTGCCAGCTCACCCGAGGGCGGGGTGCAGTACTTC.

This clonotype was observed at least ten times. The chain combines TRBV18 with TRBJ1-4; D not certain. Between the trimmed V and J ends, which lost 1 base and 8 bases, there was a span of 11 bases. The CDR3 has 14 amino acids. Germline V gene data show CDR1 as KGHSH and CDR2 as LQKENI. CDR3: CASSPQQFTEKLFF. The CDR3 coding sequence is TGTGCCAGCTCACCACAACAGTTTACAGAAAAACTGTTTTTT.

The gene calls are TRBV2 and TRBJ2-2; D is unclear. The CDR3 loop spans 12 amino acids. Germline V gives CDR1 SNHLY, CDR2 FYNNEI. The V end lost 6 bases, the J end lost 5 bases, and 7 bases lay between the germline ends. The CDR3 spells CASRLGTGELFF. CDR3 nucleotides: TGTGCCAGCAGACTGGGGACCGGGGAGCTGTTTTTT.

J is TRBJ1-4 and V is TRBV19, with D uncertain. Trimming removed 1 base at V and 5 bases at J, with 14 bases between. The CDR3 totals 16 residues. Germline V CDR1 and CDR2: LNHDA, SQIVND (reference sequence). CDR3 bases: TGTGCCAGTAGTATAGCCCCCGGCAGGACGAATGAAAAACTGTTTTTT. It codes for CASSIAPGRTNEKLFF.